This T cell receptor (beta chain) was sequenced in a study of blood T cell repertoires in COVID-19. For the study at large: COVID-19 samples, acute and convalescent, were from the United States, Italy and Spain. Sources were T cells, B-cell-depleted T cells, or PBMCs; the material itself was cDNA or gDNA.

Germline assignment: CDR1 SGHTA and CDR2 FQGNSA. With 5 bases removed from V and 6 bases from J, the gap between germline ends came to 23 bases. The CDR3 consists of 16 residues. Source study methods: Scientists estimated how many nucleated cells there were by amplifying reference gene primers. Measured with immunoSEQ multiplex PCR; TCRdb has only the in-frame clones, and not every one. D and trimming come from the DNA, and the V and J calls and clone size come from that table. This repertoire shows some 280,000 clones, about 89% found once; its top ten account for less than 0.95%. The chain combines TRBV7-2 with TRBJ2-7, with a weak D call TRBD2 (6 bases). This clonotype was sampled from a woman in her 40s who had recovered from COVID-19. The sample consisted of peripheral blood. The CDR3 DNA reads as TGTGCCAGCAGCCTCTTAGGGCGGGGAATCCCTCTCGAGCAGTACTTC. The encoded protein is CASSLLGRGIPLEQYF.